The clone carrying this T cell receptor (beta chain) was counted many times. The antigen remains undetermined. Documented time point: patch test 3, about 24 weeks after DPC sensitization. Treatment of the sample: therapeutic diphenylcyclopropenone sensitization with weekly scalp DPC. The sample originates from a study of human T cells and chemical hapten exposure. Whole-study context: Patients, mostly women, had alopecia areata, alopecia totalis or alopecia universalis. From small differences in pooled library volume came most of the variation in per-sample TCR yields.

Individual cDNA molecules in this library carried unique molecular identifiers. TCRdb re-called the RACE reads through MiXCR, storing one row per CDR3 protein. The sample yields about 90,000 distinct CDR3 sequences, approximately 10% seen once. Per the germline V gene, CDR1 is MNHNY and CDR2 is SVGAGI (reference sequence). The CDR3 loop spans 17 amino acids. V was trimmed by 0 bases and J by 6 bases, leaving 15 bases between them. Study conclusions and caveats: Expanded TCRs produced significantly more large CDR3 similarity clusters than controls did.

Specimen: whole blood, collected in connection with sensitization to the hapten diphenylcyclopropenone (DPC). This chain links TRBV6-6 with TRBJ1-6; TRBD1 might be the D (5 bases). The receptor was isolated from a woman aged 30 to 39 with alopecia areata. Some clones in this sample may be carry-over from other donors' samples. Written as DNA, the CDR3 is TGTGCCAGCAGTTACTCAGGGGCCGACTATTTTAATTCACCCCTCCACTTT. It encodes CASSYSGADYFNSPLHF.